Given below is one TCR beta chain in context. Its matching antigen is unknown. Deep-level settings were used for running the assay. TCRdb's copy holds only in-frame clones and misses some; the assay was immunoSEQ multiplex PCR. The data hold over 2 million clones, with roughly 95% observed a single time. Positively selected for CCR7, the CD45RO-negative cells used as naive CD8 cells excluded terminally differentiated effector memory CD45RA+ cells. The data stem from a study of shared clonotypes between healthy human individuals. General study points: For naive CD4 cells, 4.5% to 6.5% of clonotypes were shared across a handful of donors. Having only a few donors restricted how much genetic and exposure-history diversity was captured.

The CDR3 runs 13 residues. Trimming pared 10 bases from V and 0 bases from J, leaving 12 bases between. Per the germline V gene, CDR1 is SEHNR and CDR2 is FQNEAQ (reference sequence). The receptor's source is a man aged 18 to 29 in good health. The sample comprised naive CD8+ T cells sorted from blood. The chain couples TRBV7-9 to TRBJ2-5; unclear D gene. The CDR3 sequence is CATVGGNQETQYF. The CDR3 DNA is TGTGCCACCGTAGGTGGCAACCAAGAGACCCAGTACTTC.